Shown below are 17 T cell receptor beta chains from a single sample sequenced in a study of cytomegalovirus exposure and HLA in healthy donors (dated by TCRdb to 2016 to 2017). Library preparation used the immunoSEQ multiplex PCR assay. For the multiplex PCR, a mixture combining 60 forward primers for TCR Vbeta segments and 13 reverse primers for TCR Jbeta segments was used. TCRdb took over this immuneACCESS table, retaining in-frame rearrangements with V and J assigned. Such tables are incomplete; in checked studies, under half of the missing clones stem from an unresolved V gene, and the remainder is unexplained. A total of about 55,000 clones appear in this sample, about 69% of them only once. The ten largest clones add up to about a third of the sample. Sequencing used PBMCs. The receptors derive from a man aged 40-49 years in good health and CMV-seropositive.

This sequence joins TRBV30 and TRBJ1-4; the D gene is possibly TRBD1 (6 bases). Germline CDR1 reads GTSNPN; CDR2 reads SVGIG (reference sequence). Trimming pared 3 bases from V and 7 bases from J, leaving 15 bases between. The CDR3 covers 14 residues. CDR3 in amino acids: CAWSPGIRGEKLFF. The DNA for the CDR3 is TGTGCCTGGAGCCCCGGGATCAGGGGTGAAAAACTGTTTTTT.

The chain couples TRBV6-1 to TRBJ1-5; the D gene is possibly TRBD1 (5 bases). Germline CDR1 MNHNS, CDR2 SASEGT. V was shortened by 5 bases and J by 1 base, with 12 bases between the two germline ends. This CDR3 comprises 15 residues. The CDR3 region has the DNA TGTGCCAGCAGTCCTAATTACAGGAGCAATCAGCCCCAGCATTTT. The encoded protein is CASSPNYRSNQPQHF.

The chain links TRBV7-8 to TRBJ2-7; 7 positions match TRBD1. The ends lost 5 bases at V and 2 bases at J; junction bases unmatched: 6. Per the germline V gene, CDR1 is SGHVS and CDR2 is FQNEAQ. This CDR3 comprises 14 residues. This CDR3 is CASSLGQDPYEQYF. DNA of the CDR3: TGTGCCAGCAGCCTCGGACAGGACCCCTACGAGCAGTACTTC.

The chain recombines TRBV6-5 with TRBJ2-7; 7 positions match TRBD1. Germline trimming cut 5 bases from V and 1 base from J; bases unmatched to any gene: 8. The germline gives CDR1 MNHEY, CDR2 SVGAGI. CDR3 length equals 15 residues. The CDR3 here is CASSPDGTESYEQYF. The CDR3 DNA is TGTGCCAGCAGTCCTGACGGGACAGAGTCCTACGAGCAGTACTTC.

The rearrangement uses TRBV14 and TRBJ1-1, with 8 bases aligning to TRBD1. The CDR3 extends over 15 amino acids. The trim removed 4 bases at V and 4 bases at J, leaving 8 bases unmatched. CDR1 and CDR2 from the germline V gene are SGHDN and FVKESK. The DNA of the CDR3 is TGTGCCAGCAGCCCGAAACGGACAGGGCTCACTGAAGCTTTCTTT. Translating it yields CASSPKRTGLTEAFF.

This chain links TRBV12-5 with TRBJ1-4; 8 bases map to TRBD1. V shed 2 bases and J 6 bases; nucleotides not matched to a gene: 11. Germline CDR1 is LGHNT and CDR2 is FRNRAP. The CDR3 consists of 17 residues. CDR3 in DNA: TGTGCTAGTGGTTTGTTCCCTTTACAGGGGGGGTATGAAAAACTGTTTTTT. Residues: CASGLFPLQGGYEKLFF.

Note on this clone: The same CDR3 can be traced to other DNA sequences in this sample. The chain employs TRBV5-1 and TRBJ2-3; 10 positions match TRBD2. J was trimmed by 1 base and V by 4 bases; bases with no gene match: 0. The CDR3 totals 14 residues. The germline V gene has CDR1 SGHRS and CDR2 YFSETQ. The CDR3 region has the DNA TGCGCCAGCAGCCTAGCGGGGGGCACAGATACGCAGTATTTT. Translating it yields CASSLAGGTDTQYF.

This sequence joins TRBV10-1 and TRBJ2-1; the D is unclear. This CDR3 region has 11 residues. V was trimmed by 6 bases and J by 7 bases, leaving 7 bases between them. The germline CDR1 and CDR2 sequences are WNHNN and SYGVQD (reference sequence). The CDR3 nucleotides read TGCGCCAGCAGCCTACGGAATGAGCAGTTCTTC. It is translated as CASSLRNEQFF.

The chain joins TRBV6-1 to TRBJ1-2, with unresolved D. CDR3 length: 13 residues. In germline, CDR1 is MNHNS, CDR2 SASEGT. Trimming cost V 3 bases and J 3 bases, with 8 bases left between them. The CDR3 sequence is CASSEWQDYGYTF. The CDR3 DNA is TGTGCCAGCAGTGAGTGGCAAGACTATGGCTACACCTTC.

The gene calls are TRBV5-6 and TRBJ2-5, with a weak D call TRBD1 (5 bases). V shed 7 bases and J shed 4 bases, with 17 bases lying between them. In germline, CDR1 is SGHDT, CDR2 YYEEEE. The CDR3 spans 14 residues. The CDR3 reads CASGWGNLRETQYF. The CDR3, as DNA: TGTGCCAGCGGATGGGGCAATCTCAGAGAGACCCAGTACTTC. Combining the CDR3 with reference TRBV5-6 and TRBJ2-5 gives the whole variable domain DAGVTQSPTHLIKTRGQQVTLRCSPKSGHDTVSWYQQALGQGPQFIFQYYEEEERQRGNFPDRFSGHQFPNYSSELNVNALLLGDSALYLCASGWGNLRETQYFGPGTRLLVL.

The V and J genes are TRBV9 and TRBJ1-6, with no clear D. Trimming took 5 bases from V and 6 from J, leaving 12 bases between them. CDR1 SGDLS and CDR2 YYNGEE come from the germline V gene. CDR3 length: 14 residues. The CDR3 sequence: CASSAGVRNSPLHF. CDR3 sequence (DNA): TGTGCCAGCAGTGCCGGGGTTCGTAATTCACCCCTCCACTTT.

This chain connects TRBV6-4 to TRBJ2-3, with TRBD2 identical over 12 bases. The CDR3 loop spans 15 amino acids. Looked up from germline, CDR1 is MRHNA and CDR2 is SNTAGT. V was pared by 5 bases and J by 6 bases, with 6 bases of the junction left unmatched. The CDR3 loop reads CASSSSGGAADTQYF. The DNA of the CDR3 is TGTGCCAGCAGTTCTAGCGGGGGGGCCGCGGATACGCAGTATTTT.

The chain links TRBV5-1 to TRBJ2-2; 10 bases map to TRBD1. Losses at the gene ends were 2 bases for V and 6 bases for J; bases not matched to a gene: 4. The CDR3 covers 15 residues. CDR1 is SGHRS, CDR2 YFSETQ, per germline. CDR3 protein: CASSFGTGDPGELFF. The CDR3 DNA follows: TGCGCCAGCAGCTTTGGGACAGGGGATCCCGGGGAGCTGTTTTTT.

J is TRBJ2-1 and V is TRBV7-9; possible D gene TRBD2, 5 bases. Germline CDR1 and CDR2: SEHNR and FQNEAQ (reference sequence). The V and J ends lost 1 base and 9 bases respectively, with 19 bases between them. This CDR3 region has 16 residues. In nucleotides, the CDR3 is TGTGCCAGCAGCTTAGGCTCCGGGGATCCATTTGCTGAGCAGTTCTTC. Its protein is CASSLGSGDPFAEQFF.

The genes are TRBV7-2 and TRBJ2-1; 11 nucleotides match TRBD2. CDR3 size: 15 residues. Germline CDR1 is SGHTA and CDR2 is FQGNSA. Losses at the gene ends were 3 bases for V and 2 bases for J; bases not matched to a gene: 0. The CDR3 loop reads CASSLGLAAYNEQFF. DNA of the CDR3: TGTGCCAGCAGCTTGGGACTAGCGGCCTACAATGAGCAGTTCTTC.

The chain employs TRBV6-5 and TRBJ2-7, with TRBD1 matching 9 bases. Per the germline V gene, CDR1 is MNHEY and CDR2 is SVGAGI. The CDR3 has 16 amino acids. The V and J ends lost 4 bases and 1 base, in that order; junction bases with no gene match: 8. CDR3: CASSFIRQGGSYEQYF. DNA for the CDR3: TGTGCCAGCAGTTTCATAAGACAGGGGGGATCCTACGAGCAGTACTTC.

The rearrangement joins TRBV6-5 to TRBJ1-6; 7 bases align to TRBD1. J gave up 7 bases and V 7 bases, and 1 base lay outside the gene matches. The CDR3 length is 12 residues. CDR1 and CDR2 (germline): MNHEY, SVGAGI. The CDR3 DNA follows: TGTGCCAGCACGGGACAGAATTCACCCCTCCACTTT. It specifies CASTGQNSPLHF.